The 7 T cell receptor beta chains below were found in one sample sequenced in a study of T-cell memory formation after mild COVID-19. TCRdb re-called the 5' RACE reads through MiXCR, storing one row per CDR3 protein. This table has a few hundred thousand distinct CDR3 sequences, about an eighth appearing once. The sequenced sample consisted of PBMCs or a T cell subset sorted from them (not recorded which). The source of these receptors is a man younger than 35 who had mild COVID-19 (a few samples of this study predate the infection). Cell type and time point are not known.

This clonotype showed up just a few times. The chain joins TRBV2 to TRBJ2-1; D possibly corresponds to TRBD1 (6 bases). This CDR3 has 14 amino acids. With 7 bases removed from V and 0 bases from J, the gap between germline ends came to 10 bases. Germline V gene sequence: CDR1 SNHLY, CDR2 FYNNEI. The CDR3 protein is CASKRGSSYNEQFF. In DNA form, the CDR3 reads TGTGCCAGCAAAAGGGGGAGCTCCTACAATGAGCAGTTCTTC.

The rearrangement links TRBV4-3 to TRBJ2-3; maybe TRBD1 (5 bases). The CDR3 runs to 17 residues. V was clipped by 7 bases and J by 6 bases, with 26 bases between them. CDR1 LGHNA and CDR2 YSLEER come from the germline V gene. CDR3: CASKGNWAPTQGDTQYF. The CDR3 DNA follows: TGCGCCAGCAAGGGGAATTGGGCGCCTACCCAAGGGGATACGCAGTATTTT.

This clonotype was observed at least ten times. The rearrangement links TRBV5-1 to TRBJ1-5, with 7 bases matching TRBD1. CDR1 SGHRS and CDR2 YFSETQ come from the germline V gene. V was pared by 4 bases and J by 5 bases, with 3 bases of the junction left unmatched. CDR3 length: 13 amino acids. Here the CDR3 reads CASSEGADQPQHF. Written as DNA, the CDR3 is TGCGCCAGCAGCGAGGGGGCTGATCAGCCCCAGCATTTT.

The chain is built from TRBV28 and TRBJ2-5, with D tentatively TRBD1 (5 bases). Trimming took off 5 bases at V and 5 bases at J, with 18 bases between the two ends. The CDR3 consists of 15 residues. CDR1 MDHEN and CDR2 SYDVKM come from the germline V gene. CDR3 DNA: TGTGCCAGCAGTCCATGGGCAGGGCTCCGGGAGACCCAGTACTTC. The encoded protein is CASSPWAGLRETQYF.

This clonotype was detected only a few times. The V gene is TRBV30, the J gene TRBJ2-7; TRBD1 aligns across 10 bases. V was clipped by 4 bases and J by 6 bases; unmatched bases: 6. Germline CDR1 and CDR2: GTSNPN and SVGIG (reference sequence). The CDR3 contains 13 residues. This CDR3 is CAWNPGQGPEQYF. CDR3 DNA sequence: TGTGCCTGGAACCCGGGACAGGGGCCCGAGCAGTACTTC.

CDR3 nucleotide sequence: TGTGCCAGCAGCGACGGGACTAGCGGAACCTACGAGCAGTACGTC. This codes for CASSDGTSGTYEQYV. The J gene is TRBJ2-7, the V gene TRBV7-9; 11 bases match TRBD2. The trim removed 5 bases at V and 2 bases at J, leaving 5 bases unmatched. This CDR3 contains 15 residues. The germline V gene has CDR1 SEHNR and CDR2 FQNEAQ (reference sequence).

The chain is built from TRBV6-5 and TRBJ1-2; 10 bases match TRBD1. The V gene's germline CDR1 is MNHEY and CDR2 SVGAGI. The CDR3 extends over 12 amino acids. With 5 bases clipped from V and 10 bases from J, the junction kept 4 bases outside the gene matches. In DNA, the CDR3 is TGTGCCAGCAGTGGACAGGGGGGGGTCTACACCTTC. Translation gives CASSGQGGVYTF.